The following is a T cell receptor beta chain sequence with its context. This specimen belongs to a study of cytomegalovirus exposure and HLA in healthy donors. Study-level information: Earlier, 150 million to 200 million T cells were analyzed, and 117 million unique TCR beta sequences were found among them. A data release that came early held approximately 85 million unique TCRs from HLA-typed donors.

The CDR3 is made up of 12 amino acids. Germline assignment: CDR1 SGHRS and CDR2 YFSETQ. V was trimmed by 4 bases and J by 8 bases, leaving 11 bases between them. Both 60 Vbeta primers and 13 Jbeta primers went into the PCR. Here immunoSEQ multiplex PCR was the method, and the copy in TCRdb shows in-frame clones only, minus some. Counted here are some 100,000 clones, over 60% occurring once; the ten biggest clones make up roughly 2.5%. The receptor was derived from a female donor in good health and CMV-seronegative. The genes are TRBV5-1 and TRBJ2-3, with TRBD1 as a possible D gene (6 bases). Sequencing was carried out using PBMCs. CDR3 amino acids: CASSPDRATQYF. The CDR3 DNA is TGCGCCAGCAGCCCGGACAGAGCTACGCAGTATTTT.